The T cell receptor beta chain described here comes from a study of blood T cell repertoires in COVID-19. Study context: Donors in the United States, Italy and Spain gave samples during acute or convalescent COVID-19. T cells, B-cell-depleted T cells, or PBMCs supplied cDNA or gDNA.

The table came from immunoSEQ multiplex PCR; TCRdb's copy has only in-frame clones and leaves some out. This sample has about 130,000 clones, with around nine tenths found just once. Germline CDR1 is KGHDR and CDR2 is SFDVKD. The junction had 15 bases not matched to a gene; V was cut back by 8 bases and J by 3 bases. The CDR3 length is 16 residues. The J gene is TRBJ2-7, the V gene TRBV24-1; 7 bases align to TRBD2. Material for sequencing was peripheral blood. This receptor was identified in a man between 65 and 80 years old with active COVID-19. CDR3 DNA: TGTGCCACCACACCGGGGAGGGATTTTAACGTCTACGAGCAGTACTTC. Translation gives CATTPGRDFNVYEQYF.